What follows is one T cell receptor beta chain and its context. Its antigen is unknown. The data were taken from a study of cytomegalovirus exposure and HLA in healthy donors. Both 60 Vbeta primers and 13 Jbeta primers went into the PCR. TCRdb's copy holds only in-frame clones and misses some; the assay was immunoSEQ multiplex PCR. The sample has under 200,000 clones, around 62% seen once. General study points: Cytomegalovirus association was assigned to about 150 TCR beta chains. Owing to their indistinguishability, certain V segments, notably TRBV6-2 and TRBV6-3, were excluded. Immune exposure information available was restricted to CMV serostatus. A later analysis found TCR association rates differed by HLA locus, highest for DRB1 and lowest for HLA-C.

The CDR3 extends over 13 amino acids. Per germline, CDR1 MNHEY and CDR2 SVGAGI. Trimming left V 6 bases short and J 4 bases short, with 12 bases between. This chain links TRBV6-5 with TRBJ1-2; D ambiguous. The sequence was obtained from a man in his forties in good health and CMV-seronegative. Source material: PBMCs. The CDR3 here is CASSPGLSYGYTF. CDR3 nucleotides: TGTGCCAGCAGCCCGGGTCTTAGCTATGGCTACACCTTC.